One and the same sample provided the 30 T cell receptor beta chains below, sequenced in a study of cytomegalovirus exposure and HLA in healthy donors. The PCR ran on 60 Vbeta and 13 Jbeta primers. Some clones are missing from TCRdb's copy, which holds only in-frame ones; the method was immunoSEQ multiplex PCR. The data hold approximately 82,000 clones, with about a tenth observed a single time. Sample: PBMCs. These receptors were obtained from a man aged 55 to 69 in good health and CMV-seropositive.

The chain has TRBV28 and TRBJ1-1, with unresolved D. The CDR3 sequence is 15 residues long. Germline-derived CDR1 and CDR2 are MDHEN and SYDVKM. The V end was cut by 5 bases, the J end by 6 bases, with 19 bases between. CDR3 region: CASSPPRGDTAEAFF. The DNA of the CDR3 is TGTGCCAGCAGTCCCCCACGGGGAGACACCGCTGAAGCTTTCTTT.

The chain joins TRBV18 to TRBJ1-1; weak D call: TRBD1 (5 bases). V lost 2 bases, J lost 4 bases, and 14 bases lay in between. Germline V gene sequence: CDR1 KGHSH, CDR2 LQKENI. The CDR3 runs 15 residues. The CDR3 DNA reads TGTGCCAGCTCACCAGCGGCAGGGAAGAGCACTGAAGCTTTCTTT. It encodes CASSPAAGKSTEAFF.

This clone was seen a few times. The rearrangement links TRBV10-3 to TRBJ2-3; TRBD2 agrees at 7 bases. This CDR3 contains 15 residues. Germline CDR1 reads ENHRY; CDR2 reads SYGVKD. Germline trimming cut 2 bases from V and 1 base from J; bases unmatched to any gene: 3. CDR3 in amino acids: CAISEGLAGTDTQYF. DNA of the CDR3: TGTGCCATCAGTGAGGGTCTAGCGGGCACAGATACGCAGTATTTT.

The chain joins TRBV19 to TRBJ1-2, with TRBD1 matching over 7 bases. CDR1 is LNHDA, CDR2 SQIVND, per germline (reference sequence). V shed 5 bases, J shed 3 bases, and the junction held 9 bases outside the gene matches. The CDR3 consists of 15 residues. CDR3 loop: CASSAPRQGDYGYTF. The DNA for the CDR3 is TGTGCCAGTAGTGCCCCGCGACAGGGAGACTATGGCTACACCTTC. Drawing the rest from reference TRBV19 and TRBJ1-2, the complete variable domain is DGGITQSPKYLFRKEGQNVTLSCEQNLNHDAMYWYRQDPGQGLRLIYYSQIVNDFQKGDIAEGYSVSREKKESFPLTVTSAQKNPTAFYLCASSAPRQGDYGYTFGSGTRLTVV.

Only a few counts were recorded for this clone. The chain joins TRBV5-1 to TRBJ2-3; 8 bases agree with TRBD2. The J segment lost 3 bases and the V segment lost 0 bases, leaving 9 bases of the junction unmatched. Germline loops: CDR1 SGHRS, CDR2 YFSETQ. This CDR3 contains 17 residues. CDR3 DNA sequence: TGCGCCAGCAGCTTGGTTACAACTAGCGGCTTAACAGATACGCAGTATTTT. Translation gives CASSLVTTSGLTDTQYF.

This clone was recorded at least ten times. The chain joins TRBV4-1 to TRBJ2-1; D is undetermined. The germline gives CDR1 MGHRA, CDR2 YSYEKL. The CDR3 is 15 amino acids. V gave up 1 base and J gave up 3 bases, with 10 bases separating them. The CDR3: CASSQATSFYNEQFF. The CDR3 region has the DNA TGCGCCAGCAGCCAAGCTACTTCGTTCTACAATGAGCAGTTCTTC.

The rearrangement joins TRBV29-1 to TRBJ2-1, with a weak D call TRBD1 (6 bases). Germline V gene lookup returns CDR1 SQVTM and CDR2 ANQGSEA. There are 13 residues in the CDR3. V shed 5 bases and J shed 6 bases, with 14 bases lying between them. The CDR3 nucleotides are TGCAGCGTTCTTCCAGGGGCCGGCAATGAGCAGTTCTTC. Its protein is CSVLPGAGNEQFF.

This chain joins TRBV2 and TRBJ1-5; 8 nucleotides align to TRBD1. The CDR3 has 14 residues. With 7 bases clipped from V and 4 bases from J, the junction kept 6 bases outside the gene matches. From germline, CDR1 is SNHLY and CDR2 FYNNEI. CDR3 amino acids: CASKLDRVNQPQHF. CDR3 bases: TGTGCCAGCAAATTGGACAGGGTGAATCAGCCCCAGCATTTT.

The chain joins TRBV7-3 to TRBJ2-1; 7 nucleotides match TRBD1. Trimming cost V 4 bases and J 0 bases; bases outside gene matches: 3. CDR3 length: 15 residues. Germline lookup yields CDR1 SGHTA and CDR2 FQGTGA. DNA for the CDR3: TGTGCCAGCAGCTGGACAGGAAGCTCCTACAATGAGCAGTTCTTC. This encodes CASSWTGSSYNEQFF.

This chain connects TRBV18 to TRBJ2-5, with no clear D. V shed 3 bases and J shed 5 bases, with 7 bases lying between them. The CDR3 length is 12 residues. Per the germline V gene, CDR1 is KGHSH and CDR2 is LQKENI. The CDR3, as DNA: TGTGCCAGCTCACCCAATGAGGAGACCCAGTACTTC. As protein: CASSPNEETQYF.

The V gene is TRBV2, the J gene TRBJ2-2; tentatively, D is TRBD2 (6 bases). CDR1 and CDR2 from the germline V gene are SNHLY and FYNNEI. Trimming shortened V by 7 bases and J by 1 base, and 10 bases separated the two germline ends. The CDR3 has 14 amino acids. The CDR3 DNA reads TGTGCCAGCACCGGGACTCAGAACACCGGGGAGCTGTTTTTT. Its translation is CASTGTQNTGELFF.

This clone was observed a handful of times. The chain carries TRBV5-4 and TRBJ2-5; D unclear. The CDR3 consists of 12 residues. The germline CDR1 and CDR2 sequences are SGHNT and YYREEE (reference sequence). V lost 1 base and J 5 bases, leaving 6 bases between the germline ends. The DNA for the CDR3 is TGTGCCAGCAGCTTGTGCGTCGAGACCCAGTACTTC. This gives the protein CASSLCVETQYF.

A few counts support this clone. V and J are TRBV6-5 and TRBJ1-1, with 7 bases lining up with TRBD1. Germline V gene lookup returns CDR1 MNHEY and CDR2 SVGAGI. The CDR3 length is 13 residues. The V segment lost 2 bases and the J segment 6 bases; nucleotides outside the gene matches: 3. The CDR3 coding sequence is TGTGCCAGCAGTTACCGGACAGGCGCTGAAGCTTTCTTT. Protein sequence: CASSYRTGAEAFF.

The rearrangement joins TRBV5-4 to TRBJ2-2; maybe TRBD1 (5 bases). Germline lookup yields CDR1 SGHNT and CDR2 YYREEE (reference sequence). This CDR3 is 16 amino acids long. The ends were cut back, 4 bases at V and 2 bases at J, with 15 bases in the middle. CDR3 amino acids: CASSIGAGLNTGELFF. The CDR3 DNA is TGTGCCAGCAGCATAGGGGCCGGGCTCAACACCGGGGAGCTGTTTTTT.

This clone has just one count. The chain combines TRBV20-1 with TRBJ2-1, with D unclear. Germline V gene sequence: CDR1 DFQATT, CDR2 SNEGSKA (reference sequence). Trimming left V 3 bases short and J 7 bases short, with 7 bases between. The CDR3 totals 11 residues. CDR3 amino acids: CSARAVNEQFF. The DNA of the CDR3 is TGCAGTGCTAGGGCCGTAAATGAGCAGTTCTTC.

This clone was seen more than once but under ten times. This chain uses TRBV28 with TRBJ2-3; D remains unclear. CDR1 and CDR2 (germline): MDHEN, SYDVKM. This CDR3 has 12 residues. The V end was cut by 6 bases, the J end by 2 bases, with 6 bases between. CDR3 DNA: TGTGCCAGCAGCTCCCCCACAGATACGCAGTATTTT. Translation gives CASSSPTDTQYF.

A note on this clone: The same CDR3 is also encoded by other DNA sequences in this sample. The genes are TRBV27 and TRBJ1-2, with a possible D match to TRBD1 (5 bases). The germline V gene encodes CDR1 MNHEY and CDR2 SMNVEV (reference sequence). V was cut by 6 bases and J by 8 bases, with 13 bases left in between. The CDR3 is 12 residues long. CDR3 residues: CASSLGGEGYTF. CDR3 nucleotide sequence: TGTGCCAGCAGCTTGGGGGGAGAGGGCTACACCTTC.

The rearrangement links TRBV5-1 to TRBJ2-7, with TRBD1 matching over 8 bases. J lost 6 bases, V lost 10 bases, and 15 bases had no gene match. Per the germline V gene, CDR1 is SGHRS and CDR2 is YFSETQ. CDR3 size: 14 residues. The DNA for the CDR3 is TGCGCCCTTACCTCCCTTGGACAGGGCTGCGAGCAGTACGTC. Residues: CALTSLGQGCEQYV.

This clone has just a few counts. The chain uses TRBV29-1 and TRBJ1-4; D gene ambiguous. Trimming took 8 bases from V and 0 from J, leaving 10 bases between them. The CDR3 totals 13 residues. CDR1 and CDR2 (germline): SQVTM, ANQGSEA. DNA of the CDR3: TGCAGCTGGGCTACTTCAACTAATGAAAAACTGTTTTTT. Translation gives CSWATSTNEKLFF.

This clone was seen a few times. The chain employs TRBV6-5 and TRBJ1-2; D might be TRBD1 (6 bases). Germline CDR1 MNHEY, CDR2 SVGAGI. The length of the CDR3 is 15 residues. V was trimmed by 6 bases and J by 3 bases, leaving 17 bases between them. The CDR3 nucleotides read TGTGCCAGCAGCCAGGGACACCCGCGGGACTATGGCTACACCTTC. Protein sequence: CASSQGHPRDYGYTF.

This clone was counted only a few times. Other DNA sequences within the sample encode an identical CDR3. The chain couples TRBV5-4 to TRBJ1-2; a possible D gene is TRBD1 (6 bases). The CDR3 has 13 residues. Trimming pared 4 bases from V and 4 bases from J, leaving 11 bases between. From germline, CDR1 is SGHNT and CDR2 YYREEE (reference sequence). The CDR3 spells CASSLDSFYGYTF. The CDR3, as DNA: TGTGCCAGCAGCCTGGACAGCTTCTATGGCTACACCTTC.

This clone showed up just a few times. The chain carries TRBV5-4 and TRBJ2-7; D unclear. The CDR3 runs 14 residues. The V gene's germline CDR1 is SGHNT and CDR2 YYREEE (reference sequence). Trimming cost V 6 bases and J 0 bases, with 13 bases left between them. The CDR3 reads CASKLRLSSYEQYF. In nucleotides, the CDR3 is TGTGCCAGCAAACTCCGACTGAGCTCCTACGAGCAGTACTTC.

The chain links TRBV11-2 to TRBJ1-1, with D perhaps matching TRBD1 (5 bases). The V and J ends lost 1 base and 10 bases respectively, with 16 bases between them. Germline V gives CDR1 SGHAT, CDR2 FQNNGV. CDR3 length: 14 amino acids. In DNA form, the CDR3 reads TGTGCCAGCAGCTTAGGTGGGACGGGACTTCGAGCTTTCTTT. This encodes CASSLGGTGLRAFF.

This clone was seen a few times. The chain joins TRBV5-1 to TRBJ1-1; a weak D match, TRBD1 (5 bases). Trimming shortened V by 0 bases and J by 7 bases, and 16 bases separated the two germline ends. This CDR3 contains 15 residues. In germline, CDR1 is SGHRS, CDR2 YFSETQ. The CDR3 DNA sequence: TGCGCCAGCAGCTTGGGGGGGGGTGAAGGGAGTGAAGCTTTCTTT. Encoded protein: CASSLGGGEGSEAFF.

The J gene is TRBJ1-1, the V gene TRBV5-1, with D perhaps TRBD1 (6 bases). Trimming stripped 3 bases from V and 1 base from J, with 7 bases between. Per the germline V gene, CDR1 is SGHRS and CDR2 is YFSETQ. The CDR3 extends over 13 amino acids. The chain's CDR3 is CASSWDKNTEAFF. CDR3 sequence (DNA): TGCGCCAGCAGCTGGGACAAGAACACTGAAGCTTTCTTT.

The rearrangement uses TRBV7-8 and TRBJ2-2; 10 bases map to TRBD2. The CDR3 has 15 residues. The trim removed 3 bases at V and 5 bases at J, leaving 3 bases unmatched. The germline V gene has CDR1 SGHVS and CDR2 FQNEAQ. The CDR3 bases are TGTGCCAGCAGCTTTAGCGGGGGGCAAACCGGGGAGCTGTTTTTT. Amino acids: CASSFSGGQTGELFF.

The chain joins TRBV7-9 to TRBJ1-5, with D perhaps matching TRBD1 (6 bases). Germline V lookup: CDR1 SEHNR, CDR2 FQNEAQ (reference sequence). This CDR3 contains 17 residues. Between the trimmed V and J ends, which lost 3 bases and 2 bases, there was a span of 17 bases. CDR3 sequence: CASSFVRGEGGNQPQHF. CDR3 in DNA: TGTGCCAGCAGCTTTGTCAGGGGCGAGGGAGGCAATCAGCCCCAGCATTTT.

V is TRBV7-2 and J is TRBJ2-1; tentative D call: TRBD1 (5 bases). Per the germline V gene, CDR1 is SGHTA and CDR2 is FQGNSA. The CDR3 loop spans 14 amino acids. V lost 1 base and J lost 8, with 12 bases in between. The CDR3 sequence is CASSLGGPHHEQFF. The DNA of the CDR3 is TGTGCCAGCAGCTTAGGGGGCCCACACCATGAGCAGTTCTTC.

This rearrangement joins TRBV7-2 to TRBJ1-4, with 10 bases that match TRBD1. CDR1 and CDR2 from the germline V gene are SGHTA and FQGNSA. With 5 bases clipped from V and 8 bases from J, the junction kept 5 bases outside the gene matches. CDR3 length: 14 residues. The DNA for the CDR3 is TGTGCCAGCAGCCCGACAGGGGGCGGAGAAAAACTGTTTTTT. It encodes CASSPTGGGEKLFF.

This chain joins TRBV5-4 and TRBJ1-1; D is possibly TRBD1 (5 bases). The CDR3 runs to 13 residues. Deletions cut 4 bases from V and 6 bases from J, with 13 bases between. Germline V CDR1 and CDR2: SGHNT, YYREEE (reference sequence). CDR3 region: CASSPGGVPEAFF. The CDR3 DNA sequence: TGTGCCAGCAGCCCTGGGGGGGTCCCTGAAGCTTTCTTT.